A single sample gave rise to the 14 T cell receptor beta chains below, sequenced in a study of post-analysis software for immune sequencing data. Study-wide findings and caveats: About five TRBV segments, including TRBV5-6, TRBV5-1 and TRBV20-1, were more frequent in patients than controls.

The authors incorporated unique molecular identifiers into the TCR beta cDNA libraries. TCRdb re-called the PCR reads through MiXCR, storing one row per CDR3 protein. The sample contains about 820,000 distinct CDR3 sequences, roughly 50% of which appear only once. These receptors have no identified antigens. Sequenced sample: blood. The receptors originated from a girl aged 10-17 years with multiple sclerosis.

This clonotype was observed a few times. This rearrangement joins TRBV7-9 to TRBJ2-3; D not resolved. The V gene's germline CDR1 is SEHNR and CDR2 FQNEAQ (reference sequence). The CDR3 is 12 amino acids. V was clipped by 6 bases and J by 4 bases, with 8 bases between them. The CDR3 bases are TGTGCCAGCAGTTCCCAACCAGATACGCAGTATTTT. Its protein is CASSSQPDTQYF.

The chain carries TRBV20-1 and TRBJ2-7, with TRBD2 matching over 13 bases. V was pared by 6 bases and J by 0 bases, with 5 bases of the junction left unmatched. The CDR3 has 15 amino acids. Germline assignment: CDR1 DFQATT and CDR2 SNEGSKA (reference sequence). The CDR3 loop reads CSAGLAGTLSYEQYF. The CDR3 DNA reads TGCAGTGCGGGACTAGCGGGGACCCTCTCCTACGAGCAGTACTTC.

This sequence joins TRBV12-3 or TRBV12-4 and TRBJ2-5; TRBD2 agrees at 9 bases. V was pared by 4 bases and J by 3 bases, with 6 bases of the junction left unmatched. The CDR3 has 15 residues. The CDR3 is CASSSGLAPKETQYF. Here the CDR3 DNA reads TGTGCCAGCAGTTCCGGACTAGCGCCTAAAGAGACCCAGTACTTC.

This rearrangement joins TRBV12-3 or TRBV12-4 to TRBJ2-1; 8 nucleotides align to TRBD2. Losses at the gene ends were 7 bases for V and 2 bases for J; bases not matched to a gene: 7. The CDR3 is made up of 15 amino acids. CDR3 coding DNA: TGTGCCAGCACAAGCTCGCGGGGGGCCTACAATGAGCAGTTCTTC. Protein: CASTSSRGAYNEQFF.

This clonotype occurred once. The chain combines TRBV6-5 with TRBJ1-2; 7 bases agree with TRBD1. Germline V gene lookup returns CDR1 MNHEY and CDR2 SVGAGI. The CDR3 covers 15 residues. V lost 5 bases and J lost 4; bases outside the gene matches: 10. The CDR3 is CASSLGQGGGYGYTF. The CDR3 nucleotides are TGTGCCAGCAGTCTGGGGCAGGGGGGAGGCTATGGCTACACCTTC.

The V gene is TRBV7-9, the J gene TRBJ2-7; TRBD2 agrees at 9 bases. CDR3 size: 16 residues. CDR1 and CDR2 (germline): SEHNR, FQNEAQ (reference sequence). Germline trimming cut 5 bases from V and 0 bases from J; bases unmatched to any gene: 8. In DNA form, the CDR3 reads TGTGCCAGCAGCCCCCCGATAGCGGGAGACTCCTACGAGCAGTACTTC. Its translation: CASSPPIAGDSYEQYF.

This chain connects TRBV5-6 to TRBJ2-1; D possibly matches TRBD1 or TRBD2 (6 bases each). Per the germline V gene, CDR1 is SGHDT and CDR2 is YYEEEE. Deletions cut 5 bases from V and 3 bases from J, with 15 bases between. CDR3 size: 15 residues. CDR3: CASSKRRGLYNEQFF. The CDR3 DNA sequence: TGTGCCAGCAGTAAACGACGGGGGCTCTACAATGAGCAGTTCTTC.

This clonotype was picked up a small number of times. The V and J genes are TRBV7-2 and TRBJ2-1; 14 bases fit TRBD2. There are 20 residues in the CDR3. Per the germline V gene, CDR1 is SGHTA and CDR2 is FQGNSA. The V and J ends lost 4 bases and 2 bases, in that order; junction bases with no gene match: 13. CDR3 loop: CASSSGGRTSGGPAYNEQFF. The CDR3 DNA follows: TGTGCCAGCAGCTCCGGGGGCCGGACTAGCGGGGGGCCGGCCTACAATGAGCAGTTCTTC.

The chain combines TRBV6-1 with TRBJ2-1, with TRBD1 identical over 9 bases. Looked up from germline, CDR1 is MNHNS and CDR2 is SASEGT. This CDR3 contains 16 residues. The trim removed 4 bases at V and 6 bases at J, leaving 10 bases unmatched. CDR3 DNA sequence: TGTGCCAGCAGTGCTAGAACAGGGGGCCTTTTCAATGAGCAGTTCTTC. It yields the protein CASSARTGGLFNEQFF.

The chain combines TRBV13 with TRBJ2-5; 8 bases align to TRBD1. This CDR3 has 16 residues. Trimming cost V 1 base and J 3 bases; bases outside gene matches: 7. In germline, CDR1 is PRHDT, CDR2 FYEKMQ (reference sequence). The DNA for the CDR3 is TGTGCCAGCAGCTTAGCTGCCGGACAGGGTAAAGAGACCCAGTACTTC. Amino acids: CASSLAAGQGKETQYF.

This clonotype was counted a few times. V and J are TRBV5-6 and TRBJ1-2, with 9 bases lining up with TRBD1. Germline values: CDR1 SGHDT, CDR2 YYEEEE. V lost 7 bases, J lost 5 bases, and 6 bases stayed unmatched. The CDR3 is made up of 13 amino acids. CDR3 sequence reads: CASGRDRVYGYTF. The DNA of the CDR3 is TGTGCCAGCGGACGGGACAGGGTTTATGGCTACACCTTC.

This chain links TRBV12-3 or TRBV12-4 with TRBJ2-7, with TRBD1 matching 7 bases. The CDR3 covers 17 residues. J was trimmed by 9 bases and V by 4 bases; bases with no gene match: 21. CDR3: CASSSKPTGVGSDMQYF. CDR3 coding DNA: TGTGCCAGCAGTTCCAAACCCACAGGGGTGGGGTCTGATATGCAGTACTTC.

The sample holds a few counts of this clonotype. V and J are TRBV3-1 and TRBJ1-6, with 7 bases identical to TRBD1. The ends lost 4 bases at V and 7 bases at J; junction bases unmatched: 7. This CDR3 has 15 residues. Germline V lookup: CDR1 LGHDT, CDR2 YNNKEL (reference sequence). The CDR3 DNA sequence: TGTGCCAGCAGCCCCCGACAGGGTACGAATTCACCCCTCCACTTT. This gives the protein CASSPRQGTNSPLHF. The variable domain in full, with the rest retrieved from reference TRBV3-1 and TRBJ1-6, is DTAVSQTPKYLVTQMGNDKSIKCEQNLGHDTMYWYKQDSKKFLKIMFSYNNKELIINETVPNRFSPKSPDKAHLNLHINSLELGDSAVYFCASSPRQGTNSPLHFGNGTRLTVT.

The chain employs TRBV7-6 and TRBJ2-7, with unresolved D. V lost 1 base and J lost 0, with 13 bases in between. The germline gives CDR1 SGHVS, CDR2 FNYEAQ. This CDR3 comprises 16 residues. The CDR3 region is CASSLGGVAGSYEQYF. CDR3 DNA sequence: TGTGCCAGCAGCTTAGGGGGTGTGGCAGGCTCCTACGAGCAGTACTTC.